These 18 T cell receptor beta chains share one sample of origin, sequenced in a study of T cell clonotyping in hematopoietic cell transplantation. The protocol was immunoSEQ multiplex PCR, while the TCRdb copy is restricted to in-frame clones and leaves out a portion. The sample records about 70,000 clones, 94% being singletons. Specimen: peripheral blood mononuclear cells. Source of these receptors: a man in his fifties or sixties in good health. Some clones in this sample may be carry-over from other donors' samples.

The J gene is TRBJ2-7, the V gene TRBV4-3; D not certain. Trimming removed 2 bases from V and 1 base from J, with 12 bases in between. Per germline, CDR1 LGHNA and CDR2 YSLEER. The CDR3 runs 15 residues. The CDR3 here is CASSQSASVSYEQYF. The DNA for the CDR3 is TGCGCCAGCAGCCAATCTGCCTCTGTTTCCTACGAGCAGTACTTC.

The V and J genes are TRBV2 and TRBJ1-5, with 9 bases matching TRBD1. CDR1 SNHLY and CDR2 FYNNEI come from the germline V gene. The CDR3 consists of 16 residues. V lost 3 bases to trimming and J lost 2 bases; unmatched junction nucleotides: 5. CDR3 bases: TGTGCCAGCAGTGATGGGGGACAGGGTGGCAATCAGCCCCAGCATTTT. Its protein product is CASSDGGQGGNQPQHF. The whole variable domain, filled in from reference TRBV2 and TRBJ1-5, reads EPEVTQTPSHQVTQMGQEVILRCVPISNHLYFYWYRQILGQKVEFLVSFYNNEISEKSEIFDDQFSVERPDGSNFTLKIRSTKLEDSAMYFCASSDGGQGGNQPQHFGDGTRLSIL.

The rearrangement joins TRBV7-2 to TRBJ2-3; the D gene is possibly TRBD1 (5 bases). Germline loops: CDR1 SGHTA, CDR2 FQGNSA. The V end lost 1 base, the J end lost 1 base, and 9 bases lay between the germline ends. There are 15 residues in the CDR3. The CDR3 DNA is TGTGCCAGCAGCTTAGTAGGGGCCGGCACAGATACGCAGTATTTT. Residues: CASSLVGAGTDTQYF.

Written as DNA, the CDR3 is TGTGCCAGCAGTTTTTCCGGAGGCGGAGAAGAGACCCAGTACTTC. Translating gives CASSFSGGGEETQYF. The chain couples TRBV11-2 to TRBJ2-5, with D tentatively TRBD2 (5 bases). The CDR3 runs 15 residues. Germline V gene lookup returns CDR1 SGHAT and CDR2 FQNNGV. The V gene lost 6 bases and the J gene lost 3 bases, with 17 bases spanning the gap.

This rearrangement joins TRBV7-3 to TRBJ1-6; 10 bases map to TRBD1. There are 18 residues in the CDR3. The V gene end was trimmed by 0 bases and the J gene end by 5 bases; junction bases not matched to a gene: 7. From germline, CDR1 is SGHTA and CDR2 FQGTGA. The CDR3 spells CASSLTSRTGGHNSPLHF. The CDR3 DNA is TGTGCCAGCAGCTTAACTTCGAGGACAGGGGGACATAATTCACCCCTCCACTTT. The entire variable domain, with the rest obtained from reference TRBV7-3 and TRBJ1-6, is as follows: GAGVSQTPSNKVTEKGKYVELRCDPISGHTALYWYRQSLGQGPEFLIYFQGTGAADDSGLPNDRFFAVRPEGSVSTLKIQRTERGDSAVYLCASSLTSRTGGHNSPLHFGNGTRLTVT.

This clone appeared a single time. This chain uses TRBV29-1 with TRBJ2-7, with D possibly being TRBD1 or TRBD2 (5 bases each). Germline V lookup: CDR1 SQVTM, CDR2 ANQGSEA. This CDR3 region has 13 residues. With 6 bases removed from V and 0 bases from J, the gap between germline ends came to 12 bases. In nucleotides, the CDR3 is TGCAGCGTGGCCTCCGGGACCTCCTACGAGCAGTACTTC. Its translation is CSVASGTSYEQYF.

This clone was picked up a small number of times. This chain connects TRBV2 to TRBJ1-2; possibly TRBD1 for D (6 bases). Germline V gives CDR1 SNHLY, CDR2 FYNNEI. Trimming stripped 3 bases from V and 4 bases from J, with 12 bases between. This CDR3 spans 14 amino acids. The chain's CDR3 is CASSERWGAYGYTF. Here the CDR3 DNA reads TGTGCCAGCAGTGAGCGGTGGGGGGCCTATGGCTACACCTTC.

Points on this clone: This specimen includes other DNA sequences encoding the same CDR3. The chain is built from TRBV7-2 and TRBJ1-1; D not certain. The CDR3 runs to 13 residues. The V gene lost 3 bases and the J gene lost 3 bases, with 8 bases spanning the gap. Germline lookup yields CDR1 SGHTA and CDR2 FQGNSA. CDR3 region: CASSFKGDTEAFF. In DNA, the CDR3 is TGTGCCAGCAGCTTTAAAGGAGACACTGAAGCTTTCTTT.

CDR3 amino acids: CASSAGTGHYSNQPQHF. For the CDR3, the DNA is TGTGCCAGCAGCGCTGGGACAGGGCATTATAGCAATCAGCCCCAGCATTTT. The rearrangement joins TRBV27 to TRBJ1-5; 9 bases match TRBD1. Losses at the gene ends were 6 bases for V and 0 bases for J; bases not matched to a gene: 9. The CDR3 is 17 amino acids. CDR1 and CDR2 from the germline V gene are MNHEY and SMNVEV (reference sequence).

This rearrangement joins TRBV29-1 to TRBJ2-2; D perhaps matches TRBD1 (6 bases). The CDR3 is 12 residues long. The germline CDR1 and CDR2 sequences are SQVTM and ANQGSEA. Trimming took off 4 bases at V and 5 bases at J, with 8 bases between the two ends. CDR3 in DNA: TGCAGCGTTGCCAGGGGAACCGGGGAGCTGTTTTTT. It translates to CSVARGTGELFF.

This chain connects TRBV14 to TRBJ2-1; D may be TRBD1 (6 bases). This CDR3 has 14 amino acids. Germline loops: CDR1 SGHDN, CDR2 FVKESK. Between the trimmed V and J ends, which lost 1 base and 4 bases, there was a span of 8 bases. The CDR3 sequence is CASSQGGRYNEQFF. CDR3 sequence (DNA): TGTGCCAGCAGCCAAGGGGGGCGTTACAATGAGCAGTTCTTC.

The table lists this clone with a count of one. This chain uses TRBV29-1 with TRBJ2-7; 7 bases fit TRBD1. Germline values: CDR1 SQVTM, CDR2 ANQGSEA. The CDR3 loop spans 14 amino acids. With 6 bases clipped from V and 1 base from J, the junction kept 9 bases outside the gene matches. The CDR3 is CSVGSNRGSYEQYF. The CDR3 DNA is TGCAGCGTGGGATCTAACAGGGGTTCCTACGAGCAGTACTTC.

The chain uses TRBV7-3 and TRBJ2-3; 9 positions match TRBD1. This CDR3 has 15 residues. Germline assignment: CDR1 SGHTA and CDR2 FQGTGA. With V trimmed by 5 bases and J by 4 bases, 7 bases remained unmatched. CDR3 nucleotide sequence: TGTGCCAGCAGCCTTTCGGGACAGGGACCAGATACGCAGTATTTT. Protein: CASSLSGQGPDTQYF. Filled out from reference TRBV7-3 and TRBJ2-3, the complete variable domain reads GAGVSQTPSNKVTEKGKYVELRCDPISGHTALYWYRQSLGQGPEFLIYFQGTGAADDSGLPNDRFFAVRPEGSVSTLKIQRTERGDSAVYLCASSLSGQGPDTQYFGPGTRLTVL.

On this clone: A much larger clone differs from this one at a single base, so this may be a read error. The gene calls are TRBV7-9 and TRBJ2-3; no definite D call. Trimming took 1 base from V and 4 from J, leaving 6 bases between them. The CDR3 covers 13 residues. CDR1 is SEHNR and CDR2 is FQNEAQ in the germline V gene (reference sequence). CDR3 region: CASSLVGADTQYF. The CDR3 DNA reads TGTGCCAGCAGCTTAGTTGGGGCAGATACGCAGTATTTT.

The V and J genes are TRBV7-2 and TRBJ2-1; TRBD1 or TRBD2 may be the D gene (6 bases each). From germline, CDR1 is SGHTA and CDR2 FQGNSA. CDR3 size: 13 residues. V was shortened by 2 bases and J by 6 bases, with 8 bases between the two germline ends. CDR3 DNA sequence: TGTGCCAGCAGCTTAAGGGGGGCCAATGAGCAGTTCTTC. Translated, it gives CASSLRGANEQFF.

The V call is TRBV7-9, the J call TRBJ1-5; D uncertain. V was shortened by 4 bases and J by 6 bases, with 13 bases between the two germline ends. Germline CDR1 and CDR2: SEHNR and FQNEAQ (reference sequence). CDR3 length: 14 amino acids. The CDR3 DNA sequence: TGTGCCAGCAGCTCGACCGCTGGCCGTCAGCCCCAGCATTTT. This sequence encodes CASSSTAGRQPQHF. Based on the CDR3 plus reference TRBV7-9 and TRBJ1-5, the full variable domain is DTGVSQNPRHKITKRGQNVTFRCDPISEHNRLYWYRQTLGQGPEFLTYFQNEAQLEKSRLLSDRFSAERPKGSFSTLEIQRTEQGDSAMYLCASSSTAGRQPQHFGDGTRLSIL.

V usage is TRBV2 and J usage is TRBJ1-1; D remains unclear. Germline CDR1 SNHLY, CDR2 FYNNEI. This CDR3 is 11 amino acids long. The V end was cut by 8 bases, the J end by 1 base, with 5 bases between. The CDR3 sequence is CASFRNTEAFF. CDR3 sequence (DNA): TGTGCCAGCTTCCGGAACACTGAAGCTTTCTTT.

The chain is built from TRBV19 and TRBJ2-7; TRBD1 aligns across 9 bases. Per germline, CDR1 LNHDA and CDR2 SQIVND (reference sequence). J gave up 0 bases and V 5 bases, and 14 bases lay outside the gene matches. This CDR3 has 18 amino acids. CDR3 nucleotides: TGTGCCAGTAGTGCCGCGGGACAGGGATATTCTAGCTCCTACGAGCAGTACTTC. As protein: CASSAAGQGYSSSYEQYF.